This TCR beta chain appears in the sequencing data of a study of CD8+ T cells in alopecia areata. cDNA prepared by RNA extraction and subsequent reverse transcription served as the template for sequencing. Sequencing used immunoSEQ multiplex PCR; TCRdb keeps in-frame clones, though not all of them. The sample lists about 160,000 clones; around 71% were seen once. Treatment specified: oral pan-JAK inhibitor, 5-10 mg twice daily. This clone was seen only a few times. The CDR3 totals 12 residues. Between the trimmed V and J ends, which lost 3 bases and 3 bases, there was a span of 3 bases. Germline CDR1 and CDR2: SNHLY and FYNNEI.

The chain links TRBV2 to TRBJ1-5; no reliable D call. This receptor was obtained from a human donor with alopecia areata. Sequencing used CD4+ T cells sorted from blood, obtained at week 4, from a patient treated with tofacitinib. The chain's CDR3 is CASSDANQPQHF. CDR3 DNA sequence: TGTGCCAGCAGTGACGCCAATCAGCCCCAGCATTTT.